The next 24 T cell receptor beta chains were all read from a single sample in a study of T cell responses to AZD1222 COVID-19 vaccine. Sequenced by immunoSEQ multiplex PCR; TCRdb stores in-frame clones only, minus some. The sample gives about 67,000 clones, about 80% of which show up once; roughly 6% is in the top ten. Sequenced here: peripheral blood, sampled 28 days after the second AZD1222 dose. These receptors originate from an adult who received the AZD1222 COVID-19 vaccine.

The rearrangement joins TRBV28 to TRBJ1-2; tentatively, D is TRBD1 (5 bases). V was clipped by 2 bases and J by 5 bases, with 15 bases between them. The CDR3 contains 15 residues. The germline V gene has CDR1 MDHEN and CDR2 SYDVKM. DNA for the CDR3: TGTGCCAGCAGTTTAGACCCAGGGTCCCATTATGGCTACACCTTC. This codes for CASSLDPGSHYGYTF.

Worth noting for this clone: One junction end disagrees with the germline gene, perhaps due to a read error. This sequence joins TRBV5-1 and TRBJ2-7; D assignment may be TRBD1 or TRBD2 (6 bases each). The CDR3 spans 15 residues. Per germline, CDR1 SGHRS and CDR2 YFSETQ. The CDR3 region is CASSWSPGASYEQYF. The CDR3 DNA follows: TGCGCCAGTAGCTGGTCTCCGGGGGCCTCCTACGAGCAGTACTTC.

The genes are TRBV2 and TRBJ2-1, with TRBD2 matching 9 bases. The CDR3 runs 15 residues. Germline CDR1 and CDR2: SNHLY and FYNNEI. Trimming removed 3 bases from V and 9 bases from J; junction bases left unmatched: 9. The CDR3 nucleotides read TGTGCCAGCAGTGAGGATGGATTAGCGGGGGCTGAGCAGTTCTTC. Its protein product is CASSEDGLAGAEQFF.

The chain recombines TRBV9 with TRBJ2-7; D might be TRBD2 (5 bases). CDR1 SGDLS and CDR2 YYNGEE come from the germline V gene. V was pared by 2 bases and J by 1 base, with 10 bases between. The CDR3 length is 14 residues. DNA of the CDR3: TGTGCCAGCAGCGTCGGATCGGGATCCTACGAGCAGTACTTC. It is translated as CASSVGSGSYEQYF.

As DNA, the CDR3 is TGCAGCGTTGAGACACCCGCCGCTGAAGCTTTCTTT. It yields the protein CSVETPAAEAFF. J is TRBJ1-1 and V is TRBV29-1; D is unresolved. V lost 3 bases, J lost 6 bases, and 11 bases lay in between. Germline lookup yields CDR1 SQVTM and CDR2 ANQGSEA. CDR3 length equals 12 residues.

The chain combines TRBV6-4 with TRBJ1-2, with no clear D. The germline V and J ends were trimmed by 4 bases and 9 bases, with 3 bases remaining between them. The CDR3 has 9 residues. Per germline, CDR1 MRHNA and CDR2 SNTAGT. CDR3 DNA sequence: TGTGCCAGCAGTGCGAGCTACACCTTC. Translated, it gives CASSASYTF.

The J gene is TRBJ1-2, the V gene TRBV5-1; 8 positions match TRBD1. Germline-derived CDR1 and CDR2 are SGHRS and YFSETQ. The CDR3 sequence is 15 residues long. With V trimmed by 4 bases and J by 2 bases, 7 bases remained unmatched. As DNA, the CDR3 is TGCGCCAGCAGCCTGATGACAGGGGCAAACTATGGCTACACCTTC. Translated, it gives CASSLMTGANYGYTF.

The CDR3 spells CASSPLRGTDTQYF. The CDR3 DNA follows: TGTGCCAGCAGCCCCTTAAGAGGGACAGATACGCAGTATTTT. The chain is built from TRBV6-2 or TRBV6-3 and TRBJ2-3; D is possibly TRBD2 (5 bases). Germline CDR1 reads MNHEY; CDR2 reads SVGEGT. The CDR3 extends over 14 amino acids. The ends were cut back, 6 bases at V and 3 bases at J, with 13 bases in the middle.

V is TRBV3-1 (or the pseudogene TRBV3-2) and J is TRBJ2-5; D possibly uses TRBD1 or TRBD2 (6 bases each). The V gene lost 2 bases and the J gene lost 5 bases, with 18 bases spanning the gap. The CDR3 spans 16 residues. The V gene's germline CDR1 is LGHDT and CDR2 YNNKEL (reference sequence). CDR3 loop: CASSQSPHRGGETQYF. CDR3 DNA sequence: TGTGCCAGCAGCCAAAGCCCCCACAGAGGGGGGGAGACCCAGTACTTC.

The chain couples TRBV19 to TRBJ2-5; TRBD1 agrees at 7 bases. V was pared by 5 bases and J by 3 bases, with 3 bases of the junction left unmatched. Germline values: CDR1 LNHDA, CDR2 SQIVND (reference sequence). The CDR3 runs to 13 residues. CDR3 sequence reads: CASSHTGEETQYF. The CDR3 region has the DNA TGTGCCAGTAGTCATACAGGGGAAGAGACCCAGTACTTC.

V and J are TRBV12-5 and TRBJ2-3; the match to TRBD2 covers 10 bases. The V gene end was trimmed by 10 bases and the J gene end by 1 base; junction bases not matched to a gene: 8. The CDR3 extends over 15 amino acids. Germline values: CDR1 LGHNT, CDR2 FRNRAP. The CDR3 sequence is CATSGGGSGTDTQYF. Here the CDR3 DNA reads TGTGCTACTAGCGGGGGAGGTTCTGGCACAGATACGCAGTATTTT.

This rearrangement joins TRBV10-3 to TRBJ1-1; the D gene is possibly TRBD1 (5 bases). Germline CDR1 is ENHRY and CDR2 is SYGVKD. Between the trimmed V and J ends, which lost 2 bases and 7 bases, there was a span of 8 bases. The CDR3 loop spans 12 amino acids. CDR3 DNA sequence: TGTGCCATCAGTGAGCCGACAGTTGAAGCTTTCTTT. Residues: CAISEPTVEAFF.

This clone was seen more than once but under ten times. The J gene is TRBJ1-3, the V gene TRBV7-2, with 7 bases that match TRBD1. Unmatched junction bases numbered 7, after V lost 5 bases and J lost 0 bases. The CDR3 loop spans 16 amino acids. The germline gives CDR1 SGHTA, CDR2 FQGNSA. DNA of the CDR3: TGTGCCAGCAGCGACCGACAGGGTTACTCTGGAAACACCATATATTTT. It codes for CASSDRQGYSGNTIYF.

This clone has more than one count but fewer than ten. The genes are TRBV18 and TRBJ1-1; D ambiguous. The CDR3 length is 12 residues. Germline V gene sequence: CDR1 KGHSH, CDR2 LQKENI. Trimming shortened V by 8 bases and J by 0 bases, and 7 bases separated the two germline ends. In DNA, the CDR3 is TGTGCCAGCCGGGAGGTGAACACTGAAGCTTTCTTT. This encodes CASREVNTEAFF.

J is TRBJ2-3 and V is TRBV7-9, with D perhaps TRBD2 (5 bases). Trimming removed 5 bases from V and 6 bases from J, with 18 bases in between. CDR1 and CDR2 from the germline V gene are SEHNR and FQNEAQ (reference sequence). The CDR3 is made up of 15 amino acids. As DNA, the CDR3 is TGTGCCAGCAGCAGACGGCTAGTTGGGGAGGATACGCAGTATTTT. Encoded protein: CASSRRLVGEDTQYF.

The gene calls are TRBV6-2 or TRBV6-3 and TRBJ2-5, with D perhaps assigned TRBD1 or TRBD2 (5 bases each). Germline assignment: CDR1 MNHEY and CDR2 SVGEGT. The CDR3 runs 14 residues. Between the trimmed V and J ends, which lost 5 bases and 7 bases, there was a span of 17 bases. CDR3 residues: CASSDLVVGGTQYF. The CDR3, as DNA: TGTGCCAGCAGTGACCTCGTGGTTGGGGGGACCCAGTACTTC.

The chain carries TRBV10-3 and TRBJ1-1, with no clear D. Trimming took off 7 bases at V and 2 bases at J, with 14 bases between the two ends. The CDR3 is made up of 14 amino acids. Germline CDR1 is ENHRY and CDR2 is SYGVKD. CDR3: CAINGIWNNTEAFF. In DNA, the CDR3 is TGTGCCATCAACGGGATTTGGAATAACACTGAAGCTTTCTTT.

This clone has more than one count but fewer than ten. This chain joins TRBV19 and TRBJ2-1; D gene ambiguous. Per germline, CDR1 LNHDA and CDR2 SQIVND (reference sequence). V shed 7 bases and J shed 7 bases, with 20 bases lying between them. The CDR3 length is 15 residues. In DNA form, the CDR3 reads TGTGCCAGTACGGTTCGAGCGAACCTCGGGAATGAGCAGTTCTTC. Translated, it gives CASTVRANLGNEQFF.

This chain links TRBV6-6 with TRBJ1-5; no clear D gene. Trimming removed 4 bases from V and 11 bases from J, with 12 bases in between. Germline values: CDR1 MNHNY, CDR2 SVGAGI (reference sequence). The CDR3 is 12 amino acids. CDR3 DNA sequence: TGTGCCAGCAGTTTTCAGGCGGGGTCCCAGCATTTT. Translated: CASSFQAGSQHF.

CDR3 in amino acids: CASSSGTGIAIHQPQHF. The CDR3 nucleotides read TGTGCCAGCAGCTCCGGGACAGGGATAGCGATTCATCAGCCCCAGCATTTT. The chain uses TRBV7-9 and TRBJ1-5; 9 positions agree with TRBD1. V lost 4 bases and J lost 5; bases outside the gene matches: 12. CDR1 and CDR2 from the germline V gene are SEHNR and FQNEAQ (reference sequence). The CDR3 spans 17 residues. Full variable domain (missing parts from reference TRBV7-9 and TRBJ1-5): DTGVSQNPRHKITKRGQNVTFRCDPISEHNRLYWYRQTLGQGPEFLTYFQNEAQLEKSRLLSDRFSAERPKGSFSTLEIQRTEQGDSAMYLCASSSGTGIAIHQPQHFGDGTRLSIL.

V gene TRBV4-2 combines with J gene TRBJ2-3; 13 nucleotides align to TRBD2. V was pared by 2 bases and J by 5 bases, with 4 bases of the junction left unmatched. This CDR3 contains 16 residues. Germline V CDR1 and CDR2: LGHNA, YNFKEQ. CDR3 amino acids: CASSQRTSGGGDTQYF. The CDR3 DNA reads TGTGCCAGCAGCCAAAGGACTAGCGGGGGAGGAGATACGCAGTATTTT.

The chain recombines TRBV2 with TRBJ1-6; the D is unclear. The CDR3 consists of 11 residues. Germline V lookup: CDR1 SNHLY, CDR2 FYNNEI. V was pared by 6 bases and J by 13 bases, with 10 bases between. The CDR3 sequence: CASSLHYPLHF. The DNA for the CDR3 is TGTGCCAGCAGCCTTCATTATCCCCTCCACTTT.

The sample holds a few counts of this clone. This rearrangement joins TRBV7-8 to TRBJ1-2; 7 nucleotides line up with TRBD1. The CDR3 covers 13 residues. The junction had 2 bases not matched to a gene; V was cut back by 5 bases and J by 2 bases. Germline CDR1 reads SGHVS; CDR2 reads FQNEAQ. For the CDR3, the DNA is TGTGCCAGCAGCCCGGACAGGAACTATGGCTACACCTTC. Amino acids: CASSPDRNYGYTF.

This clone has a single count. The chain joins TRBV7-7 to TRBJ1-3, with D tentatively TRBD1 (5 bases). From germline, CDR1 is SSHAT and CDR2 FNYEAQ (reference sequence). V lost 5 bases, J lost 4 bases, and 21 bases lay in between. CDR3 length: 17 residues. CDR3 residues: CASSPRFPGTTGNTIYF. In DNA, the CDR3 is TGTGCCAGCAGCCCGCGCTTTCCCGGGACTACGGGAAACACCATATATTTT.